This TCR beta chain derives from a study of OX40 agonist ivuxolimab in advanced cancers. Whole-study context: A diagnosis of hepatocellular carcinoma, melanoma, renal cell or head and neck cancer was present in dose-escalation patients.

Blood was sampled at baseline, cycle 4 day 1, and cycle 7 day 1. Measured with immunoSEQ multiplex PCR; TCRdb has only the in-frame clones, and not every one. Among some 25,000 clones listed, just over 85% were seen once. The CDR3 is made up of 15 amino acids. V was clipped by 0 bases and J by 5 bases; unmatched bases: 5. CDR1 and CDR2 (germline): SGHRS, YFSETQ. The J gene is TRBJ2-5, the V gene TRBV5-1, with TRBD1 identical over 9 bases. This receptor was identified in an adult with an advanced solid tumor such as melanoma, head and neck, liver or kidney cancer. The sequences come from CD4+ or CD8+ T cells sorted from blood, collected in a trial of the OX40 agonist ivuxolimab. In DNA form, the CDR3 reads TGCGCCAGCAGCTTGGGACAGGGGGGTTCGGAGACCCAGTACTTC. Its translation is CASSLGQGGSETQYF.